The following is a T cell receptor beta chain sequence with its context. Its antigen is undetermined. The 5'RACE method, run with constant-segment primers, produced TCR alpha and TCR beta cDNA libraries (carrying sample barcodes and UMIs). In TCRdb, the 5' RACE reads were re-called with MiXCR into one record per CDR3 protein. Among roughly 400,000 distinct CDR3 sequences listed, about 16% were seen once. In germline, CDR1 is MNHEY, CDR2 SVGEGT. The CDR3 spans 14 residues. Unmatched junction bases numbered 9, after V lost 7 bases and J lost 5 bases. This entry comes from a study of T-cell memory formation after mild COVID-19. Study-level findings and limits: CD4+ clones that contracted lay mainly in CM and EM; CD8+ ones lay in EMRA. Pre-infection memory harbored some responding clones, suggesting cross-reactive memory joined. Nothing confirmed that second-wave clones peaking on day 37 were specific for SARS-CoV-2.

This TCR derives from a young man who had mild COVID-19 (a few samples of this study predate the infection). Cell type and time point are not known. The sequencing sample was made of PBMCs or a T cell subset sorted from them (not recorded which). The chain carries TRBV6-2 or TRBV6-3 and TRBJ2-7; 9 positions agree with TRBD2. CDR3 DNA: TGTGCCAGCACCGCGGGGGGGCCTGTCAACGAGCAGTACTTC. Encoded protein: CASTAGGPVNEQYF.